These 29 T cell receptor beta chains share one sample of origin, sequenced in a study of T cell changes during pregnancy in multiple sclerosis. Using immunoSEQ multiplex PCR, the repertoire was profiled, and TCRdb retains in-frame clones only, with some absent. The profile shows about 46,000 clones, approximately 89% of them singletons. Sequencing used CD8+ T cells from peripheral blood mononuclear cells, obtained in the second trimester of pregnancy. The source of these receptors is a female donor with multiple sclerosis, enrolled in a pregnancy study.

The rearrangement uses TRBV19 and TRBJ1-1; 7 bases line up with TRBD1. Looked up from germline, CDR1 is LNHDA and CDR2 is SQIVND (reference sequence). This CDR3 has 13 amino acids. The CDR3 coding sequence is TGTGCAACCAGGGGGGCGGTAGGTACTGAAGCTTTCTTT. Translation: CATRGAVGTEAFF.

This clone was seen only a few times. This sequence joins TRBV30 and TRBJ1-2, with 10 positions matching TRBD1. With 1 base clipped from V and 6 bases from J, the junction kept 2 bases outside the gene matches. CDR1 and CDR2 from the germline V gene are GTSNPN and SVGIG (reference sequence). This CDR3 contains 13 residues. The CDR3 coding sequence is TGTGCCTGGAGTGCGGGGACAGGGGATGGCTACACCTTC. Encoded protein: CAWSAGTGDGYTF.

This chain uses TRBV7-2 with TRBJ2-1; D possibly corresponds to TRBD2 (6 bases). Trimming removed 5 bases at V and 6 bases at J, with 14 bases between. The CDR3 runs to 14 residues. Germline assignment: CDR1 SGHTA and CDR2 FQGNSA. CDR3 residues: CASSPEGLSNEQFF. CDR3 DNA sequence: TGTGCCAGCAGCCCCGAGGGACTTTCCAATGAGCAGTTCTTC.

The chain joins TRBV19 to TRBJ2-3; a weak D match, TRBD2 (7 bases). The germline gives CDR1 LNHDA, CDR2 SQIVND (reference sequence). The CDR3 consists of 12 residues. V shed 4 bases and J shed 10 bases, with 12 bases lying between them. CDR3 coding DNA: TGTGCCAGTAGTAGCGGGGGCAGGCCGCAGTATTTT. This encodes CASSSGGRPQYF.

This clone was counted at least ten times. This chain uses TRBV4-2 with TRBJ1-5, with a tentative D call TRBD1 (6 bases). The ends were cut back, 1 base at V and 7 bases at J, with 14 bases in the middle. The germline V gene encodes CDR1 LGHNA and CDR2 YNFKEQ. This CDR3 has 15 amino acids. The CDR3 protein is CASSQGTDETQPQHF. CDR3 bases: TGTGCCAGCAGCCAAGGGACAGACGAAACACAGCCCCAGCATTTT.

A note on this clone: Other nucleotide sequences in the sample specify the same CDR3. V and J are TRBV4-3 and TRBJ2-7; D unresolved. Per germline, CDR1 LGHNA and CDR2 YSLEER. The V and J ends lost 1 base and 2 bases respectively, with 6 bases between them. The CDR3 sequence is 13 residues long. The CDR3 DNA reads as TGCGCCAGCAGCCAAGGTTTAGCCTACGAGCAGTACTTC. It encodes CASSQGLAYEQYF.

The rearrangement links TRBV5-5 to TRBJ1-1; D perhaps matches TRBD1 (6 bases). Per germline, CDR1 SGHKS and CDR2 YYEKEE (reference sequence). This CDR3 contains 14 residues. The V end was cut by 2 bases, the J end by 1 base, with 9 bases between. CDR3 bases: TGTGCCAGCAGCTTCGGCAGGGGGAACACTGAAGCTTTCTTT. Translated, it gives CASSFGRGNTEAFF.

This clone was observed a single time. J is TRBJ1-2 and V is TRBV27, with D possibly being TRBD1 (6 bases). Trimming left V 0 bases short and J 2 bases short, with 7 bases between. Per the germline V gene, CDR1 is MNHEY and CDR2 is SMNVEV (reference sequence). This CDR3 region has 14 residues. The CDR3 spells CASSLSTGNYGYTF. DNA for the CDR3: TGTGCCAGCAGTTTATCGACAGGAAACTATGGCTACACCTTC.

The chain is built from TRBV11-2 and TRBJ2-3, with 11 bases aligning to TRBD2. From germline, CDR1 is SGHAT and CDR2 FQNNGV. Trimming took 6 bases from V and 8 from J; bases not matched to a gene: 10. The CDR3 is 15 residues long. The CDR3 DNA follows: TGTGCCAGCAGAGATAGCGGGGGGGCTGACCCTACGCAGTATTTT. The encoded protein is CASRDSGGADPTQYF. The full variable domain, its missing parts supplied by reference TRBV11-2 and TRBJ2-3, is EAGVAQSPRYKIIEKRQSVAFWCNPISGHATLYWYQQILGQGPKLLIQFQNNGVVDDSQLPKDRFSAERLKGVDSTLKIQPAKLEDSAVYLCASRDSGGADPTQYFGPGTRLTVL.

This sequence joins TRBV27 and TRBJ2-3; D not certain. In germline, CDR1 is MNHEY, CDR2 SMNVEV (reference sequence). Trimming pared 2 bases from V and 6 bases from J, leaving 12 bases between. This CDR3 has 14 amino acids. The DNA for the CDR3 is TGTGCCAGCAGTTTAGGCAGGATCACGGATACGCAGTATTTT. Translated: CASSLGRITDTQYF.

The chain recombines TRBV2 with TRBJ2-3; TRBD2 matches at 7 bases. This CDR3 spans 15 amino acids. CDR1 SNHLY and CDR2 FYNNEI come from the germline V gene. J gave up 0 bases and V 3 bases, and 3 bases lay outside the gene matches. CDR3 sequence reads: CASSEGGGSTDTQYF. In nucleotides, the CDR3 is TGTGCCAGCAGTGAGGGGGGGGGTAGCACAGATACGCAGTATTTT.

V and J are TRBV7-2 and TRBJ2-7; 10 bases map to TRBD1. This CDR3 region has 15 residues. After removal of 1 base from V and 7 bases from J, the junction contained 7 bases not matched to a gene. The germline V gene has CDR1 SGHTA and CDR2 FQGNSA. The DNA of the CDR3 is TGTGCCAGCAGCTTAGGTTGGACAGGGGGTGGGGAGCAGTACTTC. This encodes CASSLGWTGGGEQYF.

The chain links TRBV4-3 to TRBJ1-5, with TRBD1 matching 8 bases. This CDR3 spans 18 amino acids. From germline, CDR1 is LGHNA and CDR2 YSLEER. Germline trimming cut 4 bases from V and 2 bases from J; bases unmatched to any gene: 13. Here the CDR3 reads CASSPTGQEEGGNQPQHF. CDR3 coding DNA: TGCGCCAGCAGCCCTACGGGACAGGAGGAGGGTGGCAATCAGCCCCAGCATTTT.

The V and J genes are TRBV6-4 and TRBJ2-3, with TRBD1 identical over 10 bases. CDR3 length: 15 residues. Germline CDR1 is MRHNA and CDR2 is SNTAGT. V was clipped by 2 bases and J by 1 base; unmatched bases: 0. The CDR3 coding sequence is TGTGCCAGCAGTGACGGACAGGGGGGCACAGATACGCAGTATTTT. The encoded protein is CASSDGQGGTDTQYF.

The chain carries TRBV4-3 and TRBJ2-1; 7 nucleotides align to TRBD1. Trimming at V came to 0 bases and at J to 5 bases, leaving 1 base not matched to a gene. Germline V gene lookup returns CDR1 LGHNA and CDR2 YSLEER. The CDR3 is 14 amino acids. CDR3 coding DNA: TGCGCCAGCAGCCAAGAAGGGGGCCACAATGAGCAGTTCTTC. It specifies CASSQEGGHNEQFF.

V gene TRBV2 combines with J gene TRBJ1-1; D is undetermined. The CDR3 is 9 amino acids. Trimming pared 4 bases from V and 8 bases from J, leaving 2 bases between. Germline CDR1 SNHLY, CDR2 FYNNEI. The CDR3 sequence: CASSAEAFF. For the CDR3, the DNA is TGTGCCAGCAGTGCGGAAGCTTTCTTT.

This clone has just one count. This chain connects TRBV4-1 to TRBJ2-7; tentative D call: TRBD2 (5 bases). The CDR3 length is 15 residues. Germline CDR1 is MGHRA and CDR2 is YSYEKL. Trimming left V 0 bases short and J 3 bases short, with 12 bases between. In DNA form, the CDR3 reads TGCGCCAGCAGCCAAGACAGGACTGTTTTCTACGAGCAGTACTTC. It is translated as CASSQDRTVFYEQYF.

The gene calls are TRBV7-9 and TRBJ2-1; TRBD2 matches at 11 bases. CDR1 and CDR2 from the germline V gene are SEHNR and FQNEAQ (reference sequence). Trimming took 1 base from V and 15 from J; bases not matched to a gene: 8. This CDR3 has 14 residues. CDR3 coding DNA: TGTGCCAGCAGCTTAGAGTCGACTAGCGGGGAGGGGTTCTTC. Its protein product is CASSLESTSGEGFF.

This clone has a single count. This chain links TRBV7-9 with TRBJ1-5, with 7 bases aligning to TRBD1. Germline CDR1 SEHNR, CDR2 FQNEAQ (reference sequence). The CDR3 runs 14 residues. Trimming cost V 5 bases and J 4 bases; bases outside gene matches: 5. This chain's CDR3 is CASSPPGQNQPQHF. The CDR3 nucleotides read TGTGCCAGCAGCCCACCGGGACAGAATCAGCCCCAGCATTTT.

The J gene is TRBJ2-5, the V gene TRBV6-5; no clear D gene. Germline V gene lookup returns CDR1 MNHEY and CDR2 SVGAGI. CDR3 length: 13 amino acids. Trimming shortened V by 2 bases and J by 1 base, and 5 bases separated the two germline ends. The CDR3 region is CASSYGPQETQYF. CDR3 nucleotide sequence: TGTGCCAGCAGTTACGGGCCCCAAGAGACCCAGTACTTC.

This sequence joins TRBV27 and TRBJ2-1, with TRBD1 identical over 7 bases. Germline loops: CDR1 MNHEY, CDR2 SMNVEV (reference sequence). This CDR3 region has 12 residues. J gave up 9 bases and V 6 bases, and 5 bases lay outside the gene matches. In DNA, the CDR3 is TGTGCCAGCAGGGCAGGGGGAACTGAGCAGTTCTTC. Protein product: CASRAGGTEQFF.

The chain employs TRBV4-3 and TRBJ2-7; D unclear. The CDR3 is made up of 16 amino acids. Germline CDR1 is LGHNA and CDR2 is YSLEER. Deletions cut 0 bases from V and 2 bases from J, with 14 bases between. CDR3: CASSQERRPFPYEQYF. The CDR3 DNA sequence: TGCGCCAGCAGCCAAGAGAGGCGACCTTTCCCCTACGAGCAGTACTTC.

The chain combines TRBV15 with TRBJ2-7; TRBD1 might be the D (6 bases). The germline CDR1 and CDR2 sequences are LNHNV and YYDKDF (reference sequence). The CDR3 length is 14 residues. Trimming left V 0 bases short and J 4 bases short, with 10 bases between. The chain's CDR3 is CATSREKDRYEQYF. DNA of the CDR3: TGTGCCACCAGCAGAGAGAAGGACAGATACGAGCAGTACTTC.

The chain couples TRBV4-3 to TRBJ2-1, with TRBD2 matching over 8 bases. V shed 0 bases, J shed 4 bases, and the junction held 5 bases outside the gene matches. This CDR3 is 16 amino acids long. Germline-derived CDR1 and CDR2 are LGHNA and YSLEER. CDR3 sequence: CASSQDSGGVYNEQFF. For the CDR3, the DNA is TGCGCCAGCAGCCAAGATTCGGGGGGGGTTTACAATGAGCAGTTCTTC.

V and J are TRBV10-3 and TRBJ2-1; unclear D gene. Germline V gene data show CDR1 as ENHRY and CDR2 as SYGVKD. Trimming took 0 bases from V and 8 from J, leaving 8 bases between them. The CDR3 spans 13 residues. The CDR3 DNA is TGTGCCATCAGTGAGTCGCGTATGGATGAGCAGTTCTTC. Translated: CAISESRMDEQFF.

This clone has more than one count but fewer than ten. The CDR3 DNA sequence: TGTGCCAGCAGTTACAACAGGGAGCGTGGTCAGCCCCAGCATTTT. This gives the protein CASSYNRERGQPQHF. The chain is built from TRBV6-5 and TRBJ1-5; tentative D call: TRBD1 (6 bases). This CDR3 has 15 residues. Germline CDR1 reads MNHEY; CDR2 reads SVGAGI. Trimming shortened V by 2 bases and J by 6 bases, and 14 bases separated the two germline ends.

The chain carries TRBV7-2 and TRBJ2-7; 7 nucleotides align to TRBD1. There are 14 residues in the CDR3. V lost 5 bases, J lost 4 bases, and 8 bases stayed unmatched. Germline V gives CDR1 SGHTA, CDR2 FQGNSA. The CDR3 DNA is TGTGCCAGCAGCGCTCCGGGACAGCCTTACGAGCAGTACTTC. Its translation: CASSAPGQPYEQYF.

The chain uses TRBV13 and TRBJ2-7; 7 bases agree with TRBD2. Germline V gene lookup returns CDR1 PRHDT and CDR2 FYEKMQ (reference sequence). V lost 4 bases, J lost 1 base, and 1 base stayed unmatched. This CDR3 comprises 13 residues. The CDR3 spells CASSSGGSYEQYF. Written as DNA, the CDR3 is TGTGCCAGCAGCTCGGGGGGTTCCTACGAGCAGTACTTC. The full variable domain, with the rest looked up from reference TRBV13 and TRBJ2-7, is AAGVIQSPRHLIKEKRETATLKCYPIPRHDTVYWYQQGPGQDPQFLISFYEKMQSDKGSIPDRFSAQQFSDYHSELNMSSLELGDSALYFCASSSGGSYEQYFGPGTRLTVT.

The count of this clone is one. In DNA, the CDR3 is TGTGCCAGCAGGGGCGTTCGAAACTACGAGCAGTACTTC. Its translation: CASRGVRNYEQYF. The chain uses TRBV6-1 and TRBJ2-7; the D is unclear. V dropped 6 bases and J dropped 3 bases, with 12 bases sitting between them. The CDR3 totals 13 residues. Germline CDR1 MNHNS, CDR2 SASEGT.